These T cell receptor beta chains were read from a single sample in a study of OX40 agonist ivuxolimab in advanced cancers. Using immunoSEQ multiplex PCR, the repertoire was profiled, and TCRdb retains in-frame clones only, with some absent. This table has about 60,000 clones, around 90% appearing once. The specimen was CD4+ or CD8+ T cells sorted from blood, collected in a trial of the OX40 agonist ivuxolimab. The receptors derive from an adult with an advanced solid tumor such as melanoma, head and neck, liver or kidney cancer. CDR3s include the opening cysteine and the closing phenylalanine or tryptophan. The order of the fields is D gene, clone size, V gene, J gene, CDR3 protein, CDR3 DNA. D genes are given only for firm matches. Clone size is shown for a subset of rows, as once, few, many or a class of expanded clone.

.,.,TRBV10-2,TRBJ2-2,CASSEGTRPGELFF,TGCGCCAGCAGTGAGGGGACTCGCCCCGGGGAGCTGTTTTTT
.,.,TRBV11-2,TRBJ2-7,CASSLVQDYEQYF,TGTGCCAGCAGCTTAGTGCAGGACTACGAGCAGTACTTC
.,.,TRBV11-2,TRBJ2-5,CASSLGQAQETQYF,TGTGCCAGCAGCTTAGGACAGGCCCAAGAGACCCAGTACTTC
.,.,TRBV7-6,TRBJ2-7,CASSLAPGGGGSYEQYF,TGTGCCAGCAGCTTAGCGCCCGGGGGAGGGGGTTCCTACGAGCAGTACTTC
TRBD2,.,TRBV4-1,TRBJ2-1,CASSQVQGGTSGTEQFF,TGCGCCAGCAGCCAAGTACAGGGCGGGACTAGCGGGACAGAGCAGTTCTTC
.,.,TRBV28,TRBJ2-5,CASSLILSGVQETQYF,TGTGCCAGCAGTTTAATTCTTTCGGGCGTCCAAGAGACCCAGTACTTC
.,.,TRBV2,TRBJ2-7,CASKESHLPQMDGIEQYF,TGTGCCAGCAAGGAATCCCACCTCCCCCAGATGGATGGGATCGAGCAGTACTTC
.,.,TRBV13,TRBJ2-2,CASSLTTTGELFF,TGTGCCAGCAGCTTAACTACCACCGGGGAGCTGTTTTTT
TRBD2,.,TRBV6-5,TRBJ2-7,CASRDSLAGTHEQYF,TGTGCCAGCAGGGACTCACTAGCGGGAACGCACGAGCAGTACTTC
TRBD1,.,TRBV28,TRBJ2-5,CASSLDRGRSKETQYF,TGTGCCAGCAGCCTGGACAGGGGGCGATCAAAAGAGACCCAGTACTTC
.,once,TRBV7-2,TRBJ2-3,CASSSGLLTDTQYF,TGTGCCAGCAGCTCAGGACTACTCACAGATACGCAGTATTTT
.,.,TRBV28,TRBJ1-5,CASSLGLGNQPQHF,TGTGCCAGCAGTTTAGGTTTGGGCAATCAGCCCCAGCATTTT
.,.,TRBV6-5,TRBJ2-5,CASSYGAGEETQYF,TGTGCCAGCAGTTACGGGGCAGGGGAGGAGACCCAGTACTTC
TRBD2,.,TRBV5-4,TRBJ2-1,CASSFLGSGGYNEQFF,TGTGCCAGCAGCTTCCTGGGTAGCGGGGGTTACAATGAGCAGTTCTTC
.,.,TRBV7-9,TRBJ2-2,CASSLAFGGELFF,TGTGCCAGCAGCTTAGCTTTCGGCGGGGAGCTGTTTTTT
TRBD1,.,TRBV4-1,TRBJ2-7,CASSRIGQGTYEQYF,TGCGCCAGCAGCCGAATCGGACAGGGAACCTACGAGCAGTACTTC
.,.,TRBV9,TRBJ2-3,CASSVVSGSTDTQYF,TGTGCCAGCAGCGTAGTTTCGGGGAGCACAGATACGCAGTATTTT
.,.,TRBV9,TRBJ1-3,CASNPGGSVNTIYF,TGTGCCAGCAACCCCGGCGGGAGTGTAAACACCATATATTTT
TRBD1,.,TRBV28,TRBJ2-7,CASSYSDRDSYEQYF,TGTGCCAGCAGTTACTCTGACAGGGACTCCTACGAGCAGTACTTC
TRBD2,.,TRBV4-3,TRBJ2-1,CASSQAPPPSGRLNEQFF,TGCGCCAGCAGCCAAGCGCCCCCGCCTAGCGGGAGGTTGAATGAGCAGTTCTTC
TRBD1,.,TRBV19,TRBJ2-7,CASSSGTGGYEQYF,TGTGCCAGTAGTTCTGGGACAGGGGGCTACGAGCAGTACTTC
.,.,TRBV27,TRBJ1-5,CASSFKGQQPQHF,TGTGCCAGCAGTTTCAAGGGCCAGCAGCCCCAGCATTTT
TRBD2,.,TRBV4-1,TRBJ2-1,CASSQAGGLGNEQFF,TGCGCCAGCAGCCAAGCGGGAGGGCTTGGCAATGAGCAGTTCTTC
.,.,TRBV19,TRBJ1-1,CASSGTANTEAFF,TGTGCCAGTTCCGGGACGGCGAACACTGAAGCTTTCTTT
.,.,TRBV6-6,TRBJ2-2,CATVLGHGTGELFF,TGTGCCACCGTGCTGGGGCACGGGACCGGGGAGCTGTTTTTT
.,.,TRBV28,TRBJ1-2,CASSLALGYTF,TGTGCCAGCAGTCTAGCGCTAGGCTACACCTTC
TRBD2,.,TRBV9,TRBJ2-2,CASSLTSGRTNTGELFF,TGTGCCAGCAGCCTTACTAGCGGGAGGACGAACACCGGGGAGCTGTTTTTT
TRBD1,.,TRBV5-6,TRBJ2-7,CASSLRTGGHEQYF,TGTGCCAGCAGCTTGAGGACAGGGGGCCACGAGCAGTACTTC
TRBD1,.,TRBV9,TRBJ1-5,CASSNSNRSGGNQPQHF,TGTGCCAGCAGCAACTCCAACCGCTCAGGGGGGAATCAGCCCCAGCATTTT
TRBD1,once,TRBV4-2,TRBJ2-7,CASSPGQGDYEQYF,TGTGCCAGCAGCCCGGGACAGGGGGACTACGAGCAGTACTTC
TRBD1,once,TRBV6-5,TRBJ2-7,CASSPGQGGYEQYF,TGTGCCAGCAGTCCGGGACAGGGGGGCTACGAGCAGTACTTC
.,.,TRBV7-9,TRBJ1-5,CASSHGTEINQPQHF,TGTGCCAGCAGCCACGGGACCGAAATCAATCAGCCCCAGCATTTT
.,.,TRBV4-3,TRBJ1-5,CASKPARDSNQPQHF,TGCGCCAGCAAGCCAGCCCGGGACAGCAATCAGCCCCAGCATTTT
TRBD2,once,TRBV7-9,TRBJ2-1,CASTITGGEQFF,TGTGCCAGCACAATAACGGGGGGAGAGCAGTTCTTC
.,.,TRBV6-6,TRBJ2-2,CASNKVGGANTGELFF,TGTGCCAGCAATAAAGTGGGCGGGGCGAACACCGGGGAGCTGTTTTTT
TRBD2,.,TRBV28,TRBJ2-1,CASSPGLASEQFF,TGTGCCAGCAGTCCGGGACTAGCGAGTGAGCAGTTCTTC
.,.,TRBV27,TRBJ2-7,CASTGGNEQYF,TGTGCCAGCACTGGGGGGAACGAGCAGTACTTC
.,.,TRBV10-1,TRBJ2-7,CASSEGTGELYEQYF,TGCGCCAGCAGTGAGGGGACGGGGGAGTTGTACGAGCAGTACTTC
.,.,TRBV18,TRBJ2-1,CASSPTTPYEQFF,TGTGCCAGCTCACCGACCACCCCCTATGAGCAGTTCTTC
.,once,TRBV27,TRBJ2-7,CASSPRQEWGEQYF,TGTGCCAGCAGTCCCCGACAGGAGTGGGGCGAGCAGTACTTC
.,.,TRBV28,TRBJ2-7,CASSLQGAYEQYF,TGTGCCAGCAGTTTACAAGGGGCCTACGAGCAGTACTTC
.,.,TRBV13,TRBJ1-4,CASSLDGDGEKLFF,TGTGCCAGCAGCTTAGACGGGGATGGGGAAAAACTGTTTTTT
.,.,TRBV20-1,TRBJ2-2,CSALISGELFF,TGCAGTGCCCTTATATCCGGGGAGCTGTTTTTT
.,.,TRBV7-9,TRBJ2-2,CASSLGHTGELFF,TGTGCCAGCAGCTTAGGACACACCGGGGAGCTGTTTTTT
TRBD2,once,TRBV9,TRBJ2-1,CASRGLAGAGEQFF,TGTGCCAGCAGGGGACTAGCGGGAGCAGGTGAGCAGTTCTTC
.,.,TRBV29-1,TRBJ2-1,CSVGDNEQFF,TGCAGCGTGGGGGACAATGAGCAGTTCTTC
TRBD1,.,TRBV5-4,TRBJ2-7,CASSLGGQLGYEQYF,TGTGCCAGCAGCTTGGGGGGACAGTTGGGCTACGAGCAGTACTTC
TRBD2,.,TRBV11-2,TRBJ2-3,CASSSFGGGTDTQYF,TGTGCCAGCAGTTCCTTCGGGGGGGGGACAGATACGCAGTATTTT
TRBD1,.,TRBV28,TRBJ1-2,CASSHPGQPAWGYTF,TGTGCCAGCAGTCACCCGGGACAGCCTGCTTGGGGCTACACCTTC
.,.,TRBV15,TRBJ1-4,CATSRTPSGSTNEKLFF,TGTGCCACCAGCAGAACCCCATCAGGGTCAACTAATGAAAAACTGTTTTTT
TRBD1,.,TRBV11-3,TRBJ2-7,CASSTTGQVHEQYF,TGTGCCAGCAGCACAACTGGACAGGTCCACGAGCAGTACTTC
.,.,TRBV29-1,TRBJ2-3,CSVHYSPDTQYF,TGCAGCGTGCATTATTCCCCAGATACGCAGTATTTT
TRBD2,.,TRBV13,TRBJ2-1,CASSLEAGAYNEQFF,TGTGCCAGCAGCTTAGAGGCGGGAGCCTACAATGAGCAGTTCTTC
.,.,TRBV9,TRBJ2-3,CASSSWSTDTQYF,TGTGCCAGCAGCTCTTGGAGCACAGATACGCAGTATTTT
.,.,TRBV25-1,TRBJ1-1,CASSGGWGTEAFF,TGTGCCAGCAGTGGGGGGTGGGGCACTGAAGCTTTCTTT